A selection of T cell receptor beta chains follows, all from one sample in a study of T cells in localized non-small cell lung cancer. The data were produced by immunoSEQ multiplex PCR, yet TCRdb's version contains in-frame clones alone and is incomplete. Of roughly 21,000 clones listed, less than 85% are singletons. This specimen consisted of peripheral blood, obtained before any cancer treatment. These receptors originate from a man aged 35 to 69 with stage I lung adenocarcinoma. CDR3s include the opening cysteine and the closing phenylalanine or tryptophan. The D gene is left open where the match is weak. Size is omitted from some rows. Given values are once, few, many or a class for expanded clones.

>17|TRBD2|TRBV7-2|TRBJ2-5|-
CASSLVALGAGGETQYF
TGTGCCAGCAGCTTAGTGGCCCTGGGAGCGGGGGGGGAGACCCAGTACTTC
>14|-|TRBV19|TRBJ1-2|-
CASSMGQRNYGYTF
TGTGCCAGTAGTATGGGGCAGCGAAACTATGGCTACACCTTC
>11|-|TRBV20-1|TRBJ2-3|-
CSAWGTDTQYF
TGCAGTGCCTGGGGGACAGATACGCAGTATTTT
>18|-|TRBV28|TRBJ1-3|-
CASSSPGRRRGSGNTIYF
TGTGCCAGCAGTTCTCCGGGACGGAGAAGAGGATCTGGAAACACCATATATTTT
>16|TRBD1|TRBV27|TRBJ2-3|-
CAASGGPGQGSDTQYF
TGTGCCGCTTCGGGGGGACCGGGACAGGGGTCAGATACGCAGTATTTT
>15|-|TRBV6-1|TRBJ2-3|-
CASGGTWRYTDTQYF
TGTGCCAGCGGGGGCACTTGGCGATACACAGATACGCAGTATTTT
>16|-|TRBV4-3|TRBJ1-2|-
CASSQDRTGGIDGYTF
TGCGCCAGCAGCCAAGATCGGACGGGAGGGATTGATGGCTACACCTTC
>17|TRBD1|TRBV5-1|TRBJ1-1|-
CASSWGMTGAGNTEAFF
TGCGCCAGCAGCTGGGGGATGACAGGGGCTGGGAACACTGAAGCTTTCTTT
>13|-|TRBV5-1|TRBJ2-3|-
CASSSTSTDTQYF
TGCGCCAGCAGTTCTACGAGCACAGATACGCAGTATTTT
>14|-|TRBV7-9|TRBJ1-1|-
CASRLGEVNGEAFF
TGTGCCAGCCGCCTGGGAGAGGTTAATGGTGAAGCTTTCTTT
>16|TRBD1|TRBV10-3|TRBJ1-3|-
CAIRPDRGNSGNTIYF
TGTGCCATCAGGCCCGACAGGGGTAACTCTGGAAACACCATATATTTT
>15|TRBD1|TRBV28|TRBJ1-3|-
CASRSDRIPGNTIYF
TGTGCCAGCAGATCGGACAGGATCCCTGGAAACACCATATATTTT
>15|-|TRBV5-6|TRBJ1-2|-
CASSLGGRQHYGYTF
TGTGCCAGCAGCTTGGGCGGCAGGCAGCATTATGGCTACACCTTC
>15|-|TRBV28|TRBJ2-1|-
CASRVGNIGNNEQFF
TGTGCCAGCAGGGTGGGGAATATAGGAAACAATGAGCAGTTCTTC
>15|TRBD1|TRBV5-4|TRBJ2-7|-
CASSSRTGGTYEQYF
TGTGCCAGCAGCTCGAGGACAGGGGGGACCTACGAGCAGTACTTC
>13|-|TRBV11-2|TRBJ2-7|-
CASSSPRHYEQYF
TGTGCCAGCAGTTCCCCCAGACACTACGAGCAGTACTTC
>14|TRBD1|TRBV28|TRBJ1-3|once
CASTPGQDGNTIYF
TGTGCCAGCACTCCCGGACAGGATGGAAACACCATATATTTT
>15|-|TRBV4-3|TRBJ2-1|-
CASSQEPSSYNEQFF
TGCGCCAGCAGCCAAGAGCCTAGCTCCTACAATGAGCAGTTCTTC
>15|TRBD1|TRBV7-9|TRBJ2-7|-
CASSIWTGEAYEQYF
TGTGCCAGCAGCATCTGGACAGGGGAAGCCTACGAGCAGTACTTC
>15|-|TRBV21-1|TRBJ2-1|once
CARSRTSGTYNEQFF
TGTGCCAGGAGTCGAACTAGCGGGACATACAATGAGCAGTTCTTC
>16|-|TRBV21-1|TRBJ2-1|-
CASSKEGSPGYNEQFF
TGTGCCAGCAGCAAAGAAGGCAGCCCCGGCTACAATGAGCAGTTCTTC
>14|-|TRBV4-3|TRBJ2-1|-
CASSPGATYNEQFF
TGCGCCAGCAGCCCAGGGGCTACCTACAATGAGCAGTTCTTC
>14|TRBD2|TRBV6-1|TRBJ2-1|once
CASSLGSGANEQFF
TGTGCCAGCTCATTGGGTAGCGGGGCCAATGAGCAGTTCTTC
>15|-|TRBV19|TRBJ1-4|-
CASSPRDGLGEKLFF
TGTGCCAGTAGTCCGCGGGACGGCTTAGGGGAAAAACTGTTTTTT
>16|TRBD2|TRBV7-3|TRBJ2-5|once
CASSLRPAGGRETQYF
TGTGCCAGCAGCTTAAGACCCGCGGGAGGGAGGGAGACCCAGTACTTC
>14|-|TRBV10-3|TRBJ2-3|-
CAISESYSTDTQYF
TGTGCCATCAGTGAGTCGTACAGCACAGATACGCAGTATTTT
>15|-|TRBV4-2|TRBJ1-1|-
CASSQVGRDGTEAFF
TGTGCCAGCAGCCAAGTGGGTAGGGACGGCACTGAAGCTTTCTTT
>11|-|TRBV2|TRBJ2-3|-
CASSAADTQYF
TGTGCCAGCAGTGCAGCGGATACGCAGTATTTT
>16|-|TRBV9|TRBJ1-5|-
CASSVVIQNSNQPQHF
TGTGCCAGCAGCGTAGTTATCCAGAATAGCAATCAGCCCCAGCATTTT
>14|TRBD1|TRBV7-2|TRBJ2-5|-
CASSHRDRQETQYF
TGTGCCAGCAGCCACCGGGACAGGCAAGAGACCCAGTACTTC
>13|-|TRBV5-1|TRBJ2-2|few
CASRPQGTGELFF
TGCGCCAGCAGGCCACAGGGTACCGGGGAGCTGTTTTTT
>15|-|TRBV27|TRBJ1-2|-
CASSLLGGGNYGYTF
TGTGCCAGCAGTTTATTGGGGGGAGGTAACTATGGCTACACCTTC
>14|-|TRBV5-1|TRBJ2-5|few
CASSPQTMGETQYF
TGCGCCAGCAGCCCGCAGACCATGGGGGAGACCCAGTACTTC
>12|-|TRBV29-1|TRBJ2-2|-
CSAAGSAGELFF
TGCAGCGCTGCAGGAAGCGCCGGGGAGCTGTTTTTT
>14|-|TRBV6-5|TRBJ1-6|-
CASSSTPYNSPLHF
TGTGCCAGCAGTTCCACCCCCTATAATTCACCCCTCCACTTT
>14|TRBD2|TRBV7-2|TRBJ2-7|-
CASSPWSGGYEQYF
TGTGCCAGCAGCCCATGGAGCGGGGGGTACGAGCAGTACTTC
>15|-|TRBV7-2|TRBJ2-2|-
CASSLAVTATGELFF
TGTGCCAGCAGCTTAGCTGTGACAGCAACCGGGGAGCTGTTTTTT
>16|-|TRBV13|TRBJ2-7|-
CASSFWAEGPAYEQYF
TGTGCCAGCAGCTTCTGGGCGGAGGGACCAGCCTACGAGCAGTACTTC
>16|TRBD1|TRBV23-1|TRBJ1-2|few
CASSPLPSGTGYGYTF
TGCGCCAGCAGTCCCCTTCCTTCCGGGACAGGCTATGGCTACACCTTC
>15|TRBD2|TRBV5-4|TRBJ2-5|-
CASSSGLAAKQTQYF
TGTGCCAGCAGCTCGGGACTAGCGGCCAAACAGACCCAGTACTTC
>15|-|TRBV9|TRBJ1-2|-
CASSVRSQGNYGYTF
TGTGCCAGCAGCGTACGGTCCCAGGGGAACTATGGCTACACCTTC
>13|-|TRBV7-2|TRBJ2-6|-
CAIGGYGANVLTF
TGTGCCATAGGGGGATACGGGGCCAACGTCCTGACTTTC
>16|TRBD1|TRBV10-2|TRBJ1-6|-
CASSERGRVDNSPLHF
TGCGCCAGCAGTGAAAGGGGGCGAGTCGATAATTCACCCCTCCACTTT
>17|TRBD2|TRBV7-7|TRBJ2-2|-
CASTFRASGLNTGELFF
TGTGCCAGCACCTTCCGGGCTAGCGGGCTTAACACCGGGGAGCTGTTTTTT
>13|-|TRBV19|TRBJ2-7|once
CASSFGGYYEQYF
TGTGCCAGTAGTTTTGGAGGGTACTACGAGCAGTACTTC
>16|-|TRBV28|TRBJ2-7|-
CASSFVPQDKWGEQYF
TGTGCCAGCAGTTTTGTCCCGCAGGATAAATGGGGCGAGCAGTACTTC
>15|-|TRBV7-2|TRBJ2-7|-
CASSLASASSYEQYF
TGTGCCAGCAGCTTAGCCTCGGCGAGCTCCTACGAGCAGTACTTC
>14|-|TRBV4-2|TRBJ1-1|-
CASSHQGGGTEAFF
TGTGCCAGCAGCCATCAGGGAGGGGGCACTGAAGCTTTCTTT
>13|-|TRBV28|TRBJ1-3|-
CASSPGGRNTIYF
TGTGCCAGCAGCCCCGGGGGTCGAAACACCATATATTTT